This is a list of T cell receptor beta chains from one sample in a study of T cell repertoires in cytomegalovirus infection. TCRdb redid the calling of the reads with MiXCR, one entry per CDR3 protein. The top ten clones hold about 18% of a sample with hundreds of thousands of distinct CDR3 sequences, 30% to 40% of them seen once. For these receptors, no antigen is known. The source material was cultured PBMCs, sampled from culture after CMV antigen stimulation. Receptors were obtained from a human donor in good health (CMV status not recorded). Some clones in this sample may be carry-over from other donors' samples. Each CDR3 is given with its conserved first and last residue. The order of the fields is V gene, D gene, J gene, CDR3 length, clone size, CDR3 DNA, CDR3 protein. D genes are given only for firm matches. The size entry is marked missing in some rows and otherwise reads once, few, many or a size class.

v_gene: TRBV7-2
d_gene: NA
j_gene: TRBJ2-3
len: 15
abundance: NA
CDR3nt: TGTGCCAGCAGCTCAGGGGGGTGGGGCACAGATACGCAGTATTTT
CDR3aa: CASSSGGWGTDTQYF

v_gene: TRBV25-1
d_gene: NA
j_gene: TRBJ1-1
len: 15
abundance: few
CDR3nt: TGTGCCAGCAGTGAGGGGACGTCGGGTTTTAATGAAGCTTTCTTT
CDR3aa: CASSEGTSGFNEAFF

v_gene: TRBV20-1
d_gene: NA
j_gene: TRBJ2-7
len: 12
abundance: NA
CDR3nt: TGCAAGGCCCAGGGGGGGACCTACGAGCAGTACTTC
CDR3aa: CKAQGGTYEQYF

v_gene: TRBV12-5
d_gene: NA
j_gene: TRBJ1-3
len: 13
abundance: few
CDR3nt: TGTGCTAGTGAAGGGTTCTCTGGAAACACCATATATTTT
CDR3aa: CASEGFSGNTIYF

v_gene: TRBV2
d_gene: NA
j_gene: TRBJ1-5
len: 15
abundance: NA
CDR3nt: TGTGCCAGCAGTGGGTTCGGGCGGTCCACCCGGACACAGCATTTT
CDR3aa: CASSGFGRSTRTQHF

v_gene: TRBV4-1
d_gene: NA
j_gene: TRBJ2-4
len: 12
abundance: NA
CDR3nt: TGCGCCAGCAGCCAGGTACAAAACATTCAGTACTTC
CDR3aa: CASSQVQNIQYF

v_gene: TRBV5-5
d_gene: NA
j_gene: TRBJ2-7
len: 14
abundance: NA
CDR3nt: TGTGCCAGCAGCTTGGCCTTGGCAGTCGTCGAGCAGTACTTC
CDR3aa: CASSLALAVVEQYF

v_gene: TRBV6-5
d_gene: NA
j_gene: TRBJ2-1
len: 18
abundance: few
CDR3nt: TGTGCCAGCAGCTTTTTCCCCCAGGGTCCTAGCTCCTACAATGAGCAGTTCTTC
CDR3aa: CASSFFPQGPSSYNEQFF

v_gene: TRBV4-1
d_gene: NA
j_gene: TRBJ2-1
len: 14
abundance: NA
CDR3nt: TGCGCCAGCAGCCAAGAGGGAGGAGGTAATGAGCAGTTCTTC
CDR3aa: CASSQEGGGNEQFF

v_gene: TRBV6-2/TRBV6-3
d_gene: TRBD1
j_gene: TRBJ2-4
len: 13
abundance: NA
CDR3nt: TGTGCCAGCAGTCGACAGGGGAGGTACATTCAGTACTTC
CDR3aa: CASSRQGRYIQYF

v_gene: TRBV10-3
d_gene: NA
j_gene: TRBJ2-7
len: 15
abundance: few
CDR3nt: TGTGCCATCAGTGGGACAGACCACAGCTCCTACGAGCAGTACTTC
CDR3aa: CAISGTDHSSYEQYF

v_gene: TRBV12-3/TRBV12-4
d_gene: TRBD2
j_gene: TRBJ2-2
len: 18
abundance: few
CDR3nt: TGTGCCAGCAGTTCAACCGGACTAGCGGGGGGGTCAATCGGGGAGCTGTTTTTT
CDR3aa: CASSSTGLAGGSIGELFF

v_gene: TRBV7-2
d_gene: TRBD1
j_gene: TRBJ2-7
len: 14
abundance: few
CDR3nt: TGTGCCAGCAGCTTAGACAGGGGGCTGTCTAAGCAGTACTTC
CDR3aa: CASSLDRGLSKQYF

v_gene: TRBV19
d_gene: NA
j_gene: TRBJ1-6
len: 15
abundance: few
CDR3nt: TGTGCCAGTAGTATAGCGGCAGGGGCCGGTTCACCCCTCCACTTT
CDR3aa: CASSIAAGAGSPLHF

v_gene: TRBV7-2
d_gene: NA
j_gene: TRBJ2-7
len: 14
abundance: many
CDR3nt: TGTGCCAGCAGCATCCGGGACTCCCTATTGGAGCAGTACTTC
CDR3aa: CASSIRDSLLEQYF

v_gene: TRBV12-3/TRBV12-4
d_gene: NA
j_gene: TRBJ2-7
len: 14
abundance: NA
CDR3nt: TGTGCCAGCAGTTTACGGCGGGACGGCTACGAGCAGTACTTC
CDR3aa: CASSLRRDGYEQYF

v_gene: TRBV2
d_gene: TRBD2
j_gene: TRBJ2-1
len: 14
abundance: NA
CDR3nt: TGTGCCAGCAGTGAACTAGCGGGGGCACCGGAGCAGTTCTTC
CDR3aa: CASSELAGAPEQFF

v_gene: TRBV20-1
d_gene: NA
j_gene: TRBJ2-1
len: 14
abundance: NA
CDR3nt: TGCAGTGCTTTTCCGGGGAACTCCTACAATGAGCAGTTCTTC
CDR3aa: CSAFPGNSYNEQFF

v_gene: TRBV7-6
d_gene: TRBD2
j_gene: TRBJ2-7
len: 19
abundance: many
CDR3nt: TGTGCCAGCAGCTCCCTACCACCGGGGACTAGCGGGGGGGTCTACGAGCAGTACTTC
CDR3aa: CASSSLPPGTSGGVYEQYF

v_gene: TRBV6-2/TRBV6-3
d_gene: NA
j_gene: TRBJ2-7
len: 14
abundance: NA
CDR3nt: TGTGCCAGCACCAAGGGGATTCACCCCTACGAGCAGTACTTC
CDR3aa: CASTKGIHPYEQYF

v_gene: TRBV11-2
d_gene: NA
j_gene: TRBJ2-5
len: 14
abundance: NA
CDR3nt: TGTGCCAGCCGGGCAGGGGAAGTGATAGAGACCCAGTACTTC
CDR3aa: CASRAGEVIETQYF

v_gene: TRBV28
d_gene: TRBD2
j_gene: TRBJ2-1
len: 12
abundance: few
CDR3nt: TGTAGTGGGGCGGGGGGAGGGAATGAGCAGTTCTTC
CDR3aa: CSGAGGGNEQFF

v_gene: TRBV7-2
d_gene: TRBD2
j_gene: TRBJ2-7
len: 17
abundance: NA
CDR3nt: TGTGCCAGCAGTTCCAAGACCGGACTAGCGGGAACCCACGAGCAGTACTTC
CDR3aa: CASSSKTGLAGTHEQYF

v_gene: TRBV11-2
d_gene: NA
j_gene: TRBJ2-7
len: 14
abundance: few
CDR3nt: TGTGCCAGCAGCTTACGGGACGCCTCCTACGAGCAGTACTTC
CDR3aa: CASSLRDASYEQYF

v_gene: TRBV5-4
d_gene: NA
j_gene: TRBJ2-7
len: 15
abundance: NA
CDR3nt: TGTGCCAGCAGCCGCTTTGACCAAAGCGCCTACGAGCAGTACTTC
CDR3aa: CASSRFDQSAYEQYF

v_gene: TRBV6-2/TRBV6-3
d_gene: NA
j_gene: TRBJ2-3
len: 13
abundance: NA
CDR3nt: TGTGCCAGCAGGAAAGGCGGCACAGATACGCAGTATTTT
CDR3aa: CASRKGGTDTQYF

v_gene: TRBV20-1
d_gene: NA
j_gene: TRBJ2-7
len: 13
abundance: few
CDR3nt: TGCAGTGCTATATCGGGAGTGCCCTACGAGCAGTACTTC
CDR3aa: CSAISGVPYEQYF

v_gene: TRBV6-4
d_gene: TRBD1
j_gene: TRBJ2-1
len: 14
abundance: NA
CDR3nt: TGTGCCAGCAGTGCCGTGACAGGGGCGGATGAGCAGTTCTTC
CDR3aa: CASSAVTGADEQFF

v_gene: TRBV6-2/TRBV6-3
d_gene: NA
j_gene: TRBJ2-1
len: 12
abundance: NA
CDR3nt: TGTGCCAGCAGCCCAACCCTGCATGAGCAGTTCTTC
CDR3aa: CASSPTLHEQFF

v_gene: TRBV6-1
d_gene: NA
j_gene: TRBJ2-7
len: 14
abundance: few
CDR3nt: TGTGCCAGCAGTTCCCCGGGTCTCACCTACGAGCAGTACTTC
CDR3aa: CASSSPGLTYEQYF

v_gene: TRBV6-2/TRBV6-3
d_gene: NA
j_gene: TRBJ1-1
len: 12
abundance: many
CDR3nt: TGTGCCAGCAGTTACAGCTACACTGAAGCTTTCTTT
CDR3aa: CASSYSYTEAFF

v_gene: TRBV12-5
d_gene: TRBD1
j_gene: TRBJ1-2
len: 16
abundance: few
CDR3nt: TGTGCTAGTGGTTTGGTACTGGGACAGGGTAACTATGGCTACACCTTC
CDR3aa: CASGLVLGQGNYGYTF

v_gene: TRBV4-1
d_gene: TRBD2
j_gene: TRBJ2-3
len: 17
abundance: once
CDR3nt: TGTGCCAGCAGCACGCTTACAGCGGGGGGGGGGACAGATACGCAGTATTTT
CDR3aa: CASSTLTAGGGTDTQYF

v_gene: TRBV20-1
d_gene: NA
j_gene: TRBJ1-1
len: 11
abundance: few
CDR3nt: TGCAGTGTCCAGGGAAGGGCTGAAGCTTTCTTT
CDR3aa: CSVQGRAEAFF

v_gene: TRBV4-1
d_gene: NA
j_gene: TRBJ2-5
len: 16
abundance: NA
CDR3nt: TGCGCCAGCAGCCCACCTCCGGACAGCTATCAACAGACCCAGTACTTC
CDR3aa: CASSPPPDSYQQTQYF

v_gene: TRBV7-9
d_gene: TRBD2
j_gene: TRBJ2-1
len: 17
abundance: few
CDR3nt: TGTGCCAGCAGCTCCAACCTAGCGGCGGATTACTACAATGAGCAGTTCTTC
CDR3aa: CASSSNLAADYYNEQFF

v_gene: TRBV20-1
d_gene: NA
j_gene: TRBJ1-5
len: 12
abundance: NA
CDR3nt: TGCAGTGCTCGCGAGGCTTCTCCGACCCAGCATTTT
CDR3aa: CSAREASPTQHF

v_gene: TRBV2
d_gene: NA
j_gene: TRBJ1-2
len: 15
abundance: NA
CDR3nt: TGTGCCAGCAGGCCCTATGTTTTGGCTAACTATGGCTACACCTTC
CDR3aa: CASRPYVLANYGYTF

v_gene: TRBV12-3/TRBV12-4
d_gene: NA
j_gene: TRBJ2-4
len: 17
abundance: many
CDR3nt: TGTGCCAGCAGCCTCGTGGCAGGCGGACTAGCCAAAAACATTCAGTACTTC
CDR3aa: CASSLVAGGLAKNIQYF

v_gene: TRBV7-2
d_gene: NA
j_gene: TRBJ2-3
len: 15
abundance: many
CDR3nt: TGTGCCAGCAGCTTCGCGCGGAGTCGCACAGATACGCAGTATTTT
CDR3aa: CASSFARSRTDTQYF

v_gene: TRBV27
d_gene: TRBD2
j_gene: TRBJ2-1
len: 15
abundance: NA
CDR3nt: TGTGCCAGCAGTTTCACGGCTAGCGGGTGGAATGAGCAGTTCTTC
CDR3aa: CASSFTASGWNEQFF

v_gene: TRBV4-1
d_gene: TRBD1
j_gene: TRBJ1-2
len: 16
abundance: NA
CDR3nt: TGCGCCAGCAGCCAAGAGCGGACAGGGGGCGTATATGGCTACACCTTC
CDR3aa: CASSQERTGGVYGYTF

v_gene: TRBV11-1
d_gene: TRBD2
j_gene: TRBJ2-3
len: 15
abundance: NA
CDR3nt: TGTGCCAGCTCCCCAGTAGCGGGGATAACAGATACGCAGTATTTT
CDR3aa: CASSPVAGITDTQYF

v_gene: TRBV7-9
d_gene: NA
j_gene: TRBJ2-3
len: 15
abundance: few
CDR3nt: TGTGCCAGCAGCCCCGGGACGGGGGCGACAGATACGCAGTATTTT
CDR3aa: CASSPGTGATDTQYF

v_gene: TRBV7-6
d_gene: TRBD1
j_gene: TRBJ1-3
len: 16
abundance: many
CDR3nt: TGTGCCAGCAGCTTAACCCGGACAGGGGCCGGGAACACCATATATTTT
CDR3aa: CASSLTRTGAGNTIYF

v_gene: TRBV7-9
d_gene: NA
j_gene: TRBJ2-2
len: 15
abundance: once
CDR3nt: TGTGCCAGCAGCTTAAAGGGCATAGACACCGGGGAGCTGTATTTT
CDR3aa: CASSLKGIDTGELYF

v_gene: TRBV7-2
d_gene: NA
j_gene: TRBJ2-7
len: 12
abundance: few
CDR3nt: TGTGCCAGCAGCTTAACCGGGACGCAGCAGTACTTC
CDR3aa: CASSLTGTQQYF

v_gene: TRBV6-6
d_gene: NA
j_gene: TRBJ1-2
len: 15
abundance: few
CDR3nt: TGTGCCAGCAGTTACTCGCGAGGGTCCAACTATGGCTACACCTTC
CDR3aa: CASSYSRGSNYGYTF

v_gene: TRBV7-9
d_gene: NA
j_gene: TRBJ2-1
len: 15
abundance: NA
CDR3nt: TGTGCCAGCAGCCCACATGGGGGGCCGGGTAATGAGCAGTTCTTC
CDR3aa: CASSPHGGPGNEQFF

v_gene: TRBV6-1
d_gene: NA
j_gene: TRBJ1-1
len: 14
abundance: NA
CDR3nt: TGTGCCAGCAGTGAAAAGTTGTCGGACACTGAAGCTTTCTTT
CDR3aa: CASSEKLSDTEAFF

v_gene: TRBV7-6
d_gene: NA
j_gene: TRBJ1-6
len: 16
abundance: many
CDR3nt: TGTGCCAGCAGCCATTTAATCCGCGGTAGGGATTCACCCCTCCACTTT
CDR3aa: CASSHLIRGRDSPLHF

v_gene: TRBV7-2
d_gene: TRBD2
j_gene: TRBJ2-7
len: 16
abundance: NA
CDR3nt: TGTGCCAGTGGCTGGGGGGGGGGGAGCGGCTCCTACGAGCAGTACTTC
CDR3aa: CASGWGGGSGSYEQYF

v_gene: TRBV20-1
d_gene: TRBD1
j_gene: TRBJ1-5
len: 16
abundance: NA
CDR3nt: TGCAGTGCTAGAACTTCGGGACAGGGTCATTATCAGCCCCAGCATTTT
CDR3aa: CSARTSGQGHYQPQHF